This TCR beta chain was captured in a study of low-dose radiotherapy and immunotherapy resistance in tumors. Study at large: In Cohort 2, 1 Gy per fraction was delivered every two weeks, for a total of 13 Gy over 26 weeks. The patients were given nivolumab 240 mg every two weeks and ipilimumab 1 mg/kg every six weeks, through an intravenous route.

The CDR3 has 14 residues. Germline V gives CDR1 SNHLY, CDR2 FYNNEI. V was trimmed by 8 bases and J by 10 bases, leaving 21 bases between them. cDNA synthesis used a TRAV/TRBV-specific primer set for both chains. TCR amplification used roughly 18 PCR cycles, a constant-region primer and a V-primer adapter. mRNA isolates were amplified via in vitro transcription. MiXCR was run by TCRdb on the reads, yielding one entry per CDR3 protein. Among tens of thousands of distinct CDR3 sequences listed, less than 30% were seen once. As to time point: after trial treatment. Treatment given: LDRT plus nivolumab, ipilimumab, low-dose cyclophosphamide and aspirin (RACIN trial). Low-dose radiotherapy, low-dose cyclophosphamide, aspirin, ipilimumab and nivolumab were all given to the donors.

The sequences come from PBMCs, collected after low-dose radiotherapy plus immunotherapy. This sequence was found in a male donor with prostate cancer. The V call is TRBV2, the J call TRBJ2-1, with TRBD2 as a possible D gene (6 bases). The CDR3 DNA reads TGTGCCAGCGGTGGTAAAACAACTAGCAGCGAGCAGTTCTTC. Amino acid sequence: CASGGKTTSSEQFF.